The source of this TCR beta chain is a study of CXCR3-negative and CXCR3-positive naive CD8 T cells. Study outcomes and limitations: TCR strength was inferred from TRB CDR3 properties, while surface CD5 was comparable between naive subsets. With respect to TRBV-TRBJ usage, naive CXCR3-negative and CXCR3-positive cells were similar; memory differed.

The CDR3 is 16 residues long. The germline CDR1 and CDR2 sequences are MNHEY and SMNVEV (reference sequence). Its frequency marks this clonotype as medium-sized. Antigen: not known. Through 5' RACE with UMI labels, the TRB cDNA libraries were prepared. TCRdb reprocessed the 5' RACE reads and stores each CDR3 protein as one record, lacking DNA. The sample data list some 8,000 distinct CDR3 sequences. Every CD8+ subset sample held approximately 320,000 flow-sorted cells, done in triplicate. The origin of this receptor is a human donor in good health. Some clones in this sample may be carry-over from other donors' samples. Specimen: naive CXCR3- CD8+ T cells from blood. Subset indicated: CD45RO-CCR7+CD27+CD95- naive CD8+ T cells lacking CXCR3 (TNR3-). V usage is TRBV27 and J usage is TRBJ2-7; TCRdb proposes TRBD1, but this gene call is untestable without DNA. CDR3 sequence: CASSPYGGGEFHEQYF.